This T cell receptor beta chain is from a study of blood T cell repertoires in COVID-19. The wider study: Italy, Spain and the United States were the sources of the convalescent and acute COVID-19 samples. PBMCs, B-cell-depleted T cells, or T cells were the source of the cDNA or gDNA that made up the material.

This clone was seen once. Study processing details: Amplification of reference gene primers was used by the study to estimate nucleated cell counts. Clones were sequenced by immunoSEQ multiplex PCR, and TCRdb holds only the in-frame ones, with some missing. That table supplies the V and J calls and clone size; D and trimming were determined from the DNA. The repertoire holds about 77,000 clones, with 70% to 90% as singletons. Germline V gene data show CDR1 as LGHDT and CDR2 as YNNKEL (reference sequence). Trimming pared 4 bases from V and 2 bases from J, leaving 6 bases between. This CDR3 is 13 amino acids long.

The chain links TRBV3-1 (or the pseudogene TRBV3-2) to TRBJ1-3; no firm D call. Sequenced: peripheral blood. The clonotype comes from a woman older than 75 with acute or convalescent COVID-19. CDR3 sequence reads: CASSRRAGNTIYF. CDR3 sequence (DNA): TGTGCCAGCAGCCGGAGGGCTGGAAACACCATATATTTT.